What follows describes a single T cell receptor (beta chain). Its antigen is unidentified. The sample originates from a study of cytomegalovirus exposure and HLA in healthy donors. Study conclusions and caveats: Generally TCR sequences proved uncommon, though certain public TCRs appeared in numerous donors.

Trimming cost V 0 bases and J 10 bases, with 6 bases left between them. This CDR3 has 11 amino acids. Germline-derived CDR1 and CDR2 are LGHNA and YSLEER. TCRdb's copy holds only in-frame clones and misses some; the assay was immunoSEQ multiplex PCR. The sample lists 350,000 or so clones, 75% to 90% occurring once. The chain employs TRBV4-3 and TRBJ2-5; D not certain. The sequenced sample was PBMCs. This TCR came from a young woman in good health and CMV-seronegative. The CDR3 nucleotides are TGCGCCAGCAGCCAAGAAGGAGTCCAGTACTTC. Translating it yields CASSQEGVQYF.